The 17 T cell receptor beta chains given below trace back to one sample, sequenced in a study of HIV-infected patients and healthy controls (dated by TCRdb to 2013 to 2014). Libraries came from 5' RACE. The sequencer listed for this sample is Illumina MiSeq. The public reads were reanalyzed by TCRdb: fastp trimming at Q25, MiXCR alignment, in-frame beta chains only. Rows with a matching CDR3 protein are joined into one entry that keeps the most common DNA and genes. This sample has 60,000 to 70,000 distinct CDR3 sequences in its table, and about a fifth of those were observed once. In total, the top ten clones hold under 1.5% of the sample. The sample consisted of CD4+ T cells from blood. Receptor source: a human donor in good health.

Here the CDR3 reads CASTKALGNQPQHF. CDR3 DNA sequence: TGTGCCAGCACTAAGGCTCTGGGCAATCAGCCCCAGCATTTT. V and J are TRBV6-2 or TRBV6-3 and TRBJ1-5; no definite D call. Germline assignment: CDR1 MNHEY and CDR2 SVGEGT. The CDR3 has 14 amino acids. The V end lost 7 bases, the J end lost 2 bases, and 12 bases lay between the germline ends.

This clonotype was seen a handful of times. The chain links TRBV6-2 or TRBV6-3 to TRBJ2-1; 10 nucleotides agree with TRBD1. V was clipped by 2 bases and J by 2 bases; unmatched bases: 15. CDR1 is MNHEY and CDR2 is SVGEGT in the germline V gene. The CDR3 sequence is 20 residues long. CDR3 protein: CASSYPPTTGTGVAYNEQFF. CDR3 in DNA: TGTGCCAGCAGTTACCCGCCCACGACAGGGACAGGGGTCGCCTACAATGAGCAGTTCTTC.

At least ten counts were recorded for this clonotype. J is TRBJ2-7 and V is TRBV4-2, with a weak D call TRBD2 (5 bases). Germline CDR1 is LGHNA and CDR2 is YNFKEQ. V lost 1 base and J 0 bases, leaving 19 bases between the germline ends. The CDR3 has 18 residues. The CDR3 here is CASSQVAVSAGFSYEQYF. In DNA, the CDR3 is TGTGCCAGCAGCCAAGTAGCCGTCAGCGCGGGTTTCTCCTACGAGCAGTACTTC.

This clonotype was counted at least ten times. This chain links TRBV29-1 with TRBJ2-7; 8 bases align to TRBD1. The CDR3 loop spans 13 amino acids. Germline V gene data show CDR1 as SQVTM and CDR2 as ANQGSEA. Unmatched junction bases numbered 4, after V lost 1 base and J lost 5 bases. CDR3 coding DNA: TGCAGCGTTGAAGTCGGACAGGGCCACGAGCAGTACTTC. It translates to CSVEVGQGHEQYF.

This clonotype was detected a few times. The CDR3 is CASSPLFSQGINQPQHF. In DNA form, the CDR3 reads TGTGCCAGCAGCCCCCTTTTCTCACAGGGCATTAATCAGCCCCAGCATTTT. The chain combines TRBV6-2 or TRBV6-3 with TRBJ1-5; a weak D match, TRBD1 (6 bases). CDR1 and CDR2 (germline): MNHEY, SVGEGT. V lost 6 bases and J 4 bases, leaving 22 bases between the germline ends. CDR3 size: 17 residues.

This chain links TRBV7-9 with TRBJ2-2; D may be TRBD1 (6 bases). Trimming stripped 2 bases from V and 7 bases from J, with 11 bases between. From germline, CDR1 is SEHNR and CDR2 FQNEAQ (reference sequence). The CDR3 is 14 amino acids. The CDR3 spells CASSLRQEVGELFF. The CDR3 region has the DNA TGTGCCAGCAGCTTACGACAGGAAGTCGGGGAGCTGTTTTTT.

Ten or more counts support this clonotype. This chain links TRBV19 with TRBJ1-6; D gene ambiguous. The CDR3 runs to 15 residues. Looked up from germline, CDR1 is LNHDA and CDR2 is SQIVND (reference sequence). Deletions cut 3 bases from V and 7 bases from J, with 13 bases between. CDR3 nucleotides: TGTGCCAGTAGTATCCCGAACAGTCGGAATTCACCCCTCCACTTT. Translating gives CASSIPNSRNSPLHF.

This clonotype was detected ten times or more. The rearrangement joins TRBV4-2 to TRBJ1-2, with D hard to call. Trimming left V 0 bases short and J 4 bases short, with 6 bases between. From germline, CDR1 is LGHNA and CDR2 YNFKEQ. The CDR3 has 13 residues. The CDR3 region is CASSQDVGYGYTF. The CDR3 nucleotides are TGTGCCAGCAGCCAAGATGTCGGCTATGGCTACACCTTC.

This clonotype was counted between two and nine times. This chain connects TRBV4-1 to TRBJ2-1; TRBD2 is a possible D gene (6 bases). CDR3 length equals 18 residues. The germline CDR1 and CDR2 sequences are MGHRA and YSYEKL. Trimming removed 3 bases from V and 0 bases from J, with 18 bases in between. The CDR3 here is CASSHLVLSGSSYNEQFF. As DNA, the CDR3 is TGCGCCAGCAGCCACCTAGTCCTTAGCGGAAGCTCCTACAATGAGCAGTTCTTC.

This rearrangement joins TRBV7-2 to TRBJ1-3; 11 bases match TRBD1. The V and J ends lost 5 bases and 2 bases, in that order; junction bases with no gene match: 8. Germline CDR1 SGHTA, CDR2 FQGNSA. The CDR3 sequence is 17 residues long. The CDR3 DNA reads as TGTGCCAGCAGCCACCTTGGGACAGGGGGGGCTGGAAACACCATATATTTT. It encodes CASSHLGTGGAGNTIYF.

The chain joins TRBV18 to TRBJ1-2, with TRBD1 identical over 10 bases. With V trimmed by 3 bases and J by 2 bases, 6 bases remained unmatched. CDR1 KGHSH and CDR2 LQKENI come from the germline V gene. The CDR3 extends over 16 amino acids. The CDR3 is CASSPGQGWRNYGYTF. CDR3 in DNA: TGTGCCAGCTCACCGGGACAGGGGTGGAGGAACTATGGCTACACCTTC.

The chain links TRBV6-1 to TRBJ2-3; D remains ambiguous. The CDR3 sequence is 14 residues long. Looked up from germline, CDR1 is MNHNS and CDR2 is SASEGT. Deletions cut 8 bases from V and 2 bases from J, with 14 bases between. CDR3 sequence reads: CASSLTQSTDTQYF. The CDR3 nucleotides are TGTGCCAGCTCCTTGACTCAATCCACAGATACGCAGTATTTT.

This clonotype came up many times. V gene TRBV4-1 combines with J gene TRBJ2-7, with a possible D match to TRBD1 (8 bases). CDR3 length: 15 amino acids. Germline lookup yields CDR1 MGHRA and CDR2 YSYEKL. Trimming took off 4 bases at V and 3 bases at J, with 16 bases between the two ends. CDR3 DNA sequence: TGCGCCAGCAGCCGCGAACAGGGGGGGAGCTACGAGCAGTACTTC. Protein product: CASSREQGGSYEQYF.

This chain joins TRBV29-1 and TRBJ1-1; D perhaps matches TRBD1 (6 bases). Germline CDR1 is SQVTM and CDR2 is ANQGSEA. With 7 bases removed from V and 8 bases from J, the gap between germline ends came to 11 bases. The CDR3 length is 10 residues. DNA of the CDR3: TGCAGCGCTGAGGGGGGCGAAGCTTTCTTT. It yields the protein CSAEGGEAFF.

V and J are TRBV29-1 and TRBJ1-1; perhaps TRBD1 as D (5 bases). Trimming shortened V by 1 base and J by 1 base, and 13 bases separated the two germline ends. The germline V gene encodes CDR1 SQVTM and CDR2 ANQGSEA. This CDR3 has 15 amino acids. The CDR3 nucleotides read TGCAGCGTTGAAGCCCAGGGACGGCAGAACACTGAAGCTTTCTTT. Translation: CSVEAQGRQNTEAFF.

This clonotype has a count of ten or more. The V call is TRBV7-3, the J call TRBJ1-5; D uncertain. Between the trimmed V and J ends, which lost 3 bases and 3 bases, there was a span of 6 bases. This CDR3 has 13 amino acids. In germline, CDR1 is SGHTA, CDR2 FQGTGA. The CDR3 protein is CASSFGLNQPQHF. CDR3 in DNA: TGTGCCAGCAGCTTCGGACTCAATCAGCCCCAGCATTTT. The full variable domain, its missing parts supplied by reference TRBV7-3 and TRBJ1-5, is GAGVSQTPSNKVTEKGKYVELRCDPISGHTALYWYRQSLGQGPEFLIYFQGTGAADDSGLPNDRFFAVRPEGSVSTLKIQRTERGDSAVYLCASSFGLNQPQHFGDGTRLSIL.

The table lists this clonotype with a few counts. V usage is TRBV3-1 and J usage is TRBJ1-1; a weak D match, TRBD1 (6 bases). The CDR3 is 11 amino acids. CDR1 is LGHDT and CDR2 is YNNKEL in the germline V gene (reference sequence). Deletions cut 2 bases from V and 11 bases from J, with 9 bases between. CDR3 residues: CASSQSGDAFF. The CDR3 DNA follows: TGTGCCAGCAGCCAATCAGGGGACGCTTTCTTT.